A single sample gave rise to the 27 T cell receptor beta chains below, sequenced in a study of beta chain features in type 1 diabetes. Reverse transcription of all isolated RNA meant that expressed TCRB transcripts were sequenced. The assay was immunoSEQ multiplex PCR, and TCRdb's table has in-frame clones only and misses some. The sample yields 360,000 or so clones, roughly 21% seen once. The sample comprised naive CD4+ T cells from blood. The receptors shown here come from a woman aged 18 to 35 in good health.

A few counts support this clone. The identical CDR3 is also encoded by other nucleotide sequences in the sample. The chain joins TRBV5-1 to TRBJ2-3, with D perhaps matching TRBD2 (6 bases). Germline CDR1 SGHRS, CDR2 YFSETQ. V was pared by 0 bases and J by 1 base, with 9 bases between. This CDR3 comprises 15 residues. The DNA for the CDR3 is TGCGCCAGCAGCTTGGATGGCGGGGGCACAGATACGCAGTATTTT. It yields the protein CASSLDGGGTDTQYF.

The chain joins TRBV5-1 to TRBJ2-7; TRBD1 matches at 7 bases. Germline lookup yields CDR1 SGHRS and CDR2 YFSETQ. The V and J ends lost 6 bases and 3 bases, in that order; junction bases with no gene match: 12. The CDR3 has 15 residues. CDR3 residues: CASTQITGVGYEQYF. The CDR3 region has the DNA TGCGCCAGCACCCAAATAACAGGGGTAGGCTACGAGCAGTACTTC.

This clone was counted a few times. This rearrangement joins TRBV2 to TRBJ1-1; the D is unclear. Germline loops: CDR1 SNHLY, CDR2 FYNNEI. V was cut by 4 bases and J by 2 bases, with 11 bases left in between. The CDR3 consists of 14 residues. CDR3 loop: CASSGELPNTEAFF. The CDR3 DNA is TGTGCCAGCAGTGGCGAACTTCCTAACACTGAAGCTTTCTTT.

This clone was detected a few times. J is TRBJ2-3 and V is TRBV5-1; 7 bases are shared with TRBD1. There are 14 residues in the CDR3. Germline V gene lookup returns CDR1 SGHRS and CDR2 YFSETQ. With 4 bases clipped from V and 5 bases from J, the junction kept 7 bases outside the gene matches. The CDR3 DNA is TGCGCCAGCAGCAAGCCGGGACAGTTAGATACGCAGTATTTT. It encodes CASSKPGQLDTQYF.

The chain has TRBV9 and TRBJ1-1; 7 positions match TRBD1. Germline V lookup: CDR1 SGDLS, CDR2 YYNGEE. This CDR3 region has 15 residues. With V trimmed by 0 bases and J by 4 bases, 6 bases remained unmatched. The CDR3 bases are TGTGCCAGCAGCGTAGAGGTCAGGGGGAGCACTGAAGCTTTCTTT. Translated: CASSVEVRGSTEAFF.

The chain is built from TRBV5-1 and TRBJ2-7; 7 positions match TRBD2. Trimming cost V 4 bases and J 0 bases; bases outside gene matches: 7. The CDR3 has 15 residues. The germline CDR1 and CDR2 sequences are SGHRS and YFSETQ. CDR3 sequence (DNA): TGCGCCAGCAGCCAAACAGCGGGAAGCTCCTACGAGCAGTACTTC. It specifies CASSQTAGSSYEQYF.

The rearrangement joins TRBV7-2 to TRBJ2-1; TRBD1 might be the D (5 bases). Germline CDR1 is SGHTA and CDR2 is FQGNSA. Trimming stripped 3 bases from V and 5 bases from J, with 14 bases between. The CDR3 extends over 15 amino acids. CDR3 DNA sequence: TGTGCCAGCAGCTTTGAGGCAGGGTTAAACAATGAGCAGTTCTTC. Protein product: CASSFEAGLNNEQFF. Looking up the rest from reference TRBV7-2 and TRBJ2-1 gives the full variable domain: GAGVSQSPSNKVTEKGKDVELRCDPISGHTALYWYRQSLGQGLEFLIYFQGNSAPDKSGLPSDRFSAERTGGSVSTLTIQRTQQEDSAVYLCASSFEAGLNNEQFFGPGTRLTVL.

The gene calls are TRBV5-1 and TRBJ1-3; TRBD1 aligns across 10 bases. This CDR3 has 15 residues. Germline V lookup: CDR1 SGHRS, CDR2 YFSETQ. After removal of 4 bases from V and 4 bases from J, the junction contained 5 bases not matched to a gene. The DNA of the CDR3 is TGCGCCAGCAGCCTGGGGACAGGGGAAGGAAACACCATATATTTT. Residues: CASSLGTGEGNTIYF. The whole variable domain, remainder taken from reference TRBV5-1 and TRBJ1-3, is KAGVTQTPRYLIKTRGQQVTLSCSPISGHRSVSWYQQTPGQGLQFLFEYFSETQRNKGNFPGRFSGRQFSNSRSEMNVSTLELGDSALYLCASSLGTGEGNTIYFGEGSWLTVV.

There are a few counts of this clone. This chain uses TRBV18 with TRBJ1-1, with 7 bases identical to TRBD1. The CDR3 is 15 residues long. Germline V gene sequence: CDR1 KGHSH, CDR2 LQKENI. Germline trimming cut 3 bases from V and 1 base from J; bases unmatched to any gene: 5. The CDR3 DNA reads TGTGCCAGCTCACCTGTCGGGACAGCGAACACTGAAGCTTTCTTT. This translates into CASSPVGTANTEAFF.

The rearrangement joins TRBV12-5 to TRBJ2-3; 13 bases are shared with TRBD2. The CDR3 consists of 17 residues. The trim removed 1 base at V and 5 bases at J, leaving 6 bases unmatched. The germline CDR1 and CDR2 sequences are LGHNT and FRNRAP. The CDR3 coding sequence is TGTGCTAGTGGTTTGGAAAAGACTAGCGGGAGGAAAGATACGCAGTATTTT. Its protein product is CASGLEKTSGRKDTQYF.

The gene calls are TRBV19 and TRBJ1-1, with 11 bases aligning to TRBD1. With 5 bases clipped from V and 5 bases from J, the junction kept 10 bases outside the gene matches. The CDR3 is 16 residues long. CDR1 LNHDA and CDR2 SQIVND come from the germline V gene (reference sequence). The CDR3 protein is CASSPRGDRGGTEAFF. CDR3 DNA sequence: TGTGCCAGTAGTCCCCGTGGGGACAGGGGGGGGACTGAAGCTTTCTTT.

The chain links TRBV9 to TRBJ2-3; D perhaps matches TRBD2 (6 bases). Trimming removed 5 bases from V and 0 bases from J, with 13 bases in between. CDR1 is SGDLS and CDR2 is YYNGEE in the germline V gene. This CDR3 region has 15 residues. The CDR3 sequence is CASSKSGASTDTQYF. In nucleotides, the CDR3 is TGTGCCAGCAGTAAATCGGGAGCTAGCACAGATACGCAGTATTTT.

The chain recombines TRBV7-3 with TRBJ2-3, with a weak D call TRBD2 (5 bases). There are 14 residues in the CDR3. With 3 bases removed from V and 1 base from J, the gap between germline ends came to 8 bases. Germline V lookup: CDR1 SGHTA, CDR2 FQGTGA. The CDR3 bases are TGTGCCAGCAGCTTTAACGGGGGCACAGATACGCAGTATTTT. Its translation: CASSFNGGTDTQYF.

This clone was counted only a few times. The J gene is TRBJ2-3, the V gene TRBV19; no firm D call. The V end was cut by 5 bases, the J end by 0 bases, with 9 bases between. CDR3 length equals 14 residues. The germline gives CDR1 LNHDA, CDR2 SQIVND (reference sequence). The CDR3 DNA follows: TGTGCCAGTAGTGGCGGTTCTAGCACAGATACGCAGTATTTT. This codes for CASSGGSSTDTQYF.

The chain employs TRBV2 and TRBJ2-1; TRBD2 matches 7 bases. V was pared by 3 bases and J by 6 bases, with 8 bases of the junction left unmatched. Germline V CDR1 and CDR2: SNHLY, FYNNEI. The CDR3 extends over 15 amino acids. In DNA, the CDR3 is TGTGCCAGCAGTGATGGGTGGGGGGGACTCAATGAGCAGTTCTTC. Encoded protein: CASSDGWGGLNEQFF.

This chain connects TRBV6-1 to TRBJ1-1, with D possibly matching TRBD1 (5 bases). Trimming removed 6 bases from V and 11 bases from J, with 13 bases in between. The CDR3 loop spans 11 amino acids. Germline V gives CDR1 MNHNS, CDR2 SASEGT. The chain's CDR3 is CASSLTGDAFF. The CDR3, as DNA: TGTGCCAGCAGCCTCACAGGCGACGCTTTCTTT.

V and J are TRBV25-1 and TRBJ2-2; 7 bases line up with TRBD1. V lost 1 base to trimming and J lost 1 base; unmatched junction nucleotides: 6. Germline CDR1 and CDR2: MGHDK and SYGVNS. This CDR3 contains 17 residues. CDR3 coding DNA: TGTGCCAGCAGTGAATCCCCCGGGACAGTGAACACCGGGGAGCTGTTTTTT. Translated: CASSESPGTVNTGELFF. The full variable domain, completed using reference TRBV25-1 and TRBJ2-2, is EADIYQTPRYLVIGTGKKITLECSQTMGHDKMYWYQQDPGMELHLIHYSYGVNSTEKGDLSSESTVSRIRTEHFPLTLESARPSHTSQYLCASSESPGTVNTGELFFGEGSRLTVL.

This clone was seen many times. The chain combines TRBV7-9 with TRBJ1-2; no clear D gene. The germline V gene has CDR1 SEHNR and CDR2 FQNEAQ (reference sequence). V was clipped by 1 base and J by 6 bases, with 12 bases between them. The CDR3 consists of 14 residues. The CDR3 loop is CASSLGLSRDGYTF. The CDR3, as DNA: TGTGCCAGCAGCTTAGGGTTGTCACGGGATGGCTACACCTTC.

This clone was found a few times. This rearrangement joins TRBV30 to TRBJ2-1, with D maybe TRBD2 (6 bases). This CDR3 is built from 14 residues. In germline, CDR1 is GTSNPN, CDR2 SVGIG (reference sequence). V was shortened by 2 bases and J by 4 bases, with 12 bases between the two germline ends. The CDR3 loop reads CAWSPLAPYNEQFF. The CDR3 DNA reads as TGTGCCTGGAGTCCTCTAGCGCCGTACAATGAGCAGTTCTTC.

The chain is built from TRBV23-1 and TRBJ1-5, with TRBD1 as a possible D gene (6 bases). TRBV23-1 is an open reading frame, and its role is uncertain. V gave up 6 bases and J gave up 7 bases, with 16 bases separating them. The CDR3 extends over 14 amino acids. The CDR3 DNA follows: TGCGCCAGCAGCCCCGGGGGGCCGAGACAGCCCCAGCATTTT. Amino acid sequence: CASSPGGPRQPQHF.

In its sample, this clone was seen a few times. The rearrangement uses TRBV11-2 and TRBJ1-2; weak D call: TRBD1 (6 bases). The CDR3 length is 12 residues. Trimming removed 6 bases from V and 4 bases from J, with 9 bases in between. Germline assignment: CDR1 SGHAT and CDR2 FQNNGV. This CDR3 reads CASRDRSYGYTF. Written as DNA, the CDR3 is TGTGCCAGCAGAGACAGGAGCTATGGCTACACCTTC.

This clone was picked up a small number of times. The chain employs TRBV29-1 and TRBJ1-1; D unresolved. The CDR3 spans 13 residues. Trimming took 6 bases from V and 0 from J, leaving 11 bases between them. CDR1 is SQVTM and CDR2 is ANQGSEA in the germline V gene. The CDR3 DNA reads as TGCAGCGTGACACGTGAACTGAACACTGAAGCTTTCTTT. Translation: CSVTRELNTEAFF. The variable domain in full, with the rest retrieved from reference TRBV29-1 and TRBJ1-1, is SAVISQKPSRDICQRGTSLTIQCQVDSQVTMMFWYRQQPGQSLTLIATANQGSEATYESGFVIDKFPISRPNLTFSTLTVSNMSPEDSSIYLCSVTRELNTEAFFGQGTRLTVV.

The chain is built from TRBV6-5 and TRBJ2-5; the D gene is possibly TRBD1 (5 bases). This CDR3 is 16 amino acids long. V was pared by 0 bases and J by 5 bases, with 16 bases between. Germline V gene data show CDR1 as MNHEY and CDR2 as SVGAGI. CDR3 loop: CASSYSSRGMGETQYF. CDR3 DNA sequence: TGTGCCAGCAGTTACTCTTCTAGGGGAATGGGGGAGACCCAGTACTTC.

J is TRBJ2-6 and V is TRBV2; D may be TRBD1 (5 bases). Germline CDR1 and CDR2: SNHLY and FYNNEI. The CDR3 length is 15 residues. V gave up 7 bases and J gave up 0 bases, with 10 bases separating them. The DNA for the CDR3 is TGTGCCAGCACCAGGGAAACCTCTGGGGCCAACGTCCTGACTTTC. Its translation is CASTRETSGANVLTF.

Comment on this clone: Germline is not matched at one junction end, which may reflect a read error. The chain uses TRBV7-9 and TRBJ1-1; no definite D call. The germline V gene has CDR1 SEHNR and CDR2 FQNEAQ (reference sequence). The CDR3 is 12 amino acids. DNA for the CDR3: TGTGCCAGCATCTTACTAGGCACTGAAGCTTTCTTT. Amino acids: CASILLGTEAFF.

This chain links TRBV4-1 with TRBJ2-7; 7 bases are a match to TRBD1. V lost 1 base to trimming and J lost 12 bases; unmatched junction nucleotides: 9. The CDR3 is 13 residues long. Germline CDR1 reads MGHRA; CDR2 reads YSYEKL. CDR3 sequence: CASSQGHADRAYF. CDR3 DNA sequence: TGCGCCAGCAGCCAAGGGCACGCCGACAGGGCGTACTTC.

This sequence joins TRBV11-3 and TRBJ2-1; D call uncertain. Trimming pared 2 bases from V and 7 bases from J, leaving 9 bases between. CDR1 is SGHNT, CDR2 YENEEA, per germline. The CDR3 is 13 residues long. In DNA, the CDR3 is TGTGCCAGCAGCTTACTAGTCGGGAATGAGCAGTTCTTC. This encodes CASSLLVGNEQFF.